A selection of T cell receptor beta chains follows, all from one sample in a study of blood T cell repertoires in COVID-19. Clones were read by immunoSEQ multiplex PCR, and TCRdb kept only the in-frame ones, dropping some. The sample contains about 250,000 clones, about 88% of which appear only once. Material: PBMCs or T cells enriched from blood (not recorded which). The receptors stem from a woman in her 50s who had recovered from COVID-19. The CDR3 runs from the conserved cysteine through the conserved F or W.

TRBV29-1	TRBJ1-1	CSVGAGTGNTEAFF
TRBV4-2	TRBJ2-7	CASSAVRAGEQYF
TRBV6-6	TRBJ1-2	CASMLTGQRDYGYTF
TRBV5-4	TRBJ1-3	CASSSRPETGAGNTIYF
TRBV5-4	TRBJ1-3	CASSTDRAGNTIYF
TRBV18	TRBJ2-1	CASSPWTSGRGGNEQFF
TRBV9	TRBJ1-3	CASSGQGMGSGNTIYF
TRBV7-2	TRBJ2-7	CASSLQGASDEQYF
TRBV24-1	TRBJ2-7	CATSDPRQGGSYEQYF
TRBV28	TRBJ2-1	CASSYLRTEKFF